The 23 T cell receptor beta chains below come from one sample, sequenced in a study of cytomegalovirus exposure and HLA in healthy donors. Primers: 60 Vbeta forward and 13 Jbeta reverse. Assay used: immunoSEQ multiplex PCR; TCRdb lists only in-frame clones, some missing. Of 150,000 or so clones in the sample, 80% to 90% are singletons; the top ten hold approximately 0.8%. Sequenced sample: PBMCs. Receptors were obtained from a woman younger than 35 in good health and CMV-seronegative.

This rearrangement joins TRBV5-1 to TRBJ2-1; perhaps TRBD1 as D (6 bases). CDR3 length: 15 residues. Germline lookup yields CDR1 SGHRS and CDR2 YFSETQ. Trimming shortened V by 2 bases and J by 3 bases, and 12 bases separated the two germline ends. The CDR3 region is CASSLGDINYNEQFF. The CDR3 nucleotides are TGCGCCAGCAGCTTAGGGGACATAAACTACAATGAGCAGTTCTTC.

CDR3 bases: TGTGCCAGTAGACGGAGCAAGGGGCGATACTATGGCTACACCTTC. Translating gives CASRRSKGRYYGYTF. The chain uses TRBV19 and TRBJ1-2, with D possibly TRBD1 on 5 matching bases. Trimming pared 6 bases from V and 3 bases from J, leaving 17 bases between. Germline V gives CDR1 LNHDA, CDR2 SQIVND (reference sequence). There are 15 residues in the CDR3.

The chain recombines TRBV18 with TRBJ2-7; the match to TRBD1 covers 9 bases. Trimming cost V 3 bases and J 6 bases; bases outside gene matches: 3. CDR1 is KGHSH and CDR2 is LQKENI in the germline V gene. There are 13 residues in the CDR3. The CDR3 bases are TGTGCCAGCTCACCGGGACAGGGCGGCGAGCAGTACTTC. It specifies CASSPGQGGEQYF.

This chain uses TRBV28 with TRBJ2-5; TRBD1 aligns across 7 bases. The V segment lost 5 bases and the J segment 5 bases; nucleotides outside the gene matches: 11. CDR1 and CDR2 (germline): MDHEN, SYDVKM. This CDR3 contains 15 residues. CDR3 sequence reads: CASSPFDDRAETQYF. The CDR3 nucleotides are TGTGCCAGCAGTCCCTTCGACGACAGGGCCGAGACCCAGTACTTC.

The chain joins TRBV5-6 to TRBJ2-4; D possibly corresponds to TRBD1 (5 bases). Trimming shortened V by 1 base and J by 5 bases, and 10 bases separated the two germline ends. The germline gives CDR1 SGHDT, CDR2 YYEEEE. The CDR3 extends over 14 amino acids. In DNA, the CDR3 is TGTGCCAGCAGCTTGTGGCAGGGCCAAAACATTCAGTACTTC. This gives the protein CASSLWQGQNIQYF. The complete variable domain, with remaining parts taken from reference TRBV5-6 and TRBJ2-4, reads DAGVTQSPTHLIKTRGQQVTLRCSPKSGHDTVSWYQQALGQGPQFIFQYYEEEERQRGNFPDRFSGHQFPNYSSELNVNALLLGDSALYLCASSLWQGQNIQYFGAGTRLSVL.

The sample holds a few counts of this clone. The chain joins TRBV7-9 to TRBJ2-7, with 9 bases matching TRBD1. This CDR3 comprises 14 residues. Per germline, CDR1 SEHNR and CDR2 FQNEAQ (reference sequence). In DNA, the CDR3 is TGTTCCACCAACCCCGAGACAGGGGGCTACGAGCAGTACTTC. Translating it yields CSTNPETGGYEQYF.

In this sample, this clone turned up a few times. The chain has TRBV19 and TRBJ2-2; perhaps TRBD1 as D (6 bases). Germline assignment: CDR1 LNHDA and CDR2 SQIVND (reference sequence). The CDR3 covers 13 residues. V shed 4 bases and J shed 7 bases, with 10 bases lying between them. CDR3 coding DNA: TGTGCCAGTAGTAAAGGACAGAACGGGGAGCTGTTTTTT. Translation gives CASSKGQNGELFF.

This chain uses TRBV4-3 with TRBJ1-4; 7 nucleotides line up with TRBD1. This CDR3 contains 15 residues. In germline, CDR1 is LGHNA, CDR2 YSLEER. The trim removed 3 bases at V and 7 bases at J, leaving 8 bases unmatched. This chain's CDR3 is CASSQGTELFEKLFF. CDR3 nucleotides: TGCGCCAGCAGCCAGGGGACAGAATTGTTTGAAAAACTGTTTTTT.

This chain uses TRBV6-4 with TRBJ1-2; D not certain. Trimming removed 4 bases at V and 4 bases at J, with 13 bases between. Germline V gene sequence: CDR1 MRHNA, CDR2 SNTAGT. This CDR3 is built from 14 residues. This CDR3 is CASSGSGSPYGYTF. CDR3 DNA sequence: TGTGCCAGCAGTGGCTCCGGGAGCCCCTATGGCTACACCTTC.

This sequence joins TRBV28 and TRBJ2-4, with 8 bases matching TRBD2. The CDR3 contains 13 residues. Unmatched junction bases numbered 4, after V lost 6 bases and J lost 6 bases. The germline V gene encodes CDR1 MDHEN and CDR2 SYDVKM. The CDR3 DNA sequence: TGTGCCAGCAGCGGGACTAGGGGAAACATTCAGTACTTC. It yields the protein CASSGTRGNIQYF.

The CDR3, as DNA: TGTGCCAGCAGTCACCTGGGACTAGCGGGCTACACCGGGGAGCTGTTTTTT. Amino acid sequence: CASSHLGLAGYTGELFF. V usage is TRBV28 and J usage is TRBJ2-2; 12 bases map to TRBD2. Germline loops: CDR1 MDHEN, CDR2 SYDVKM. J lost 3 bases, V lost 5 bases, and 7 bases had no gene match. CDR3 size: 17 residues.

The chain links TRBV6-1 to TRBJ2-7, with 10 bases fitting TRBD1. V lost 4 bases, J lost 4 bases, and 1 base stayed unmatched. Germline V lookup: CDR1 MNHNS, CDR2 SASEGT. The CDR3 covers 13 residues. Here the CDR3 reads CASSGTGGYEQYF. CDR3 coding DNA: TGTGCCAGCAGTGGGACAGGGGGTTACGAGCAGTACTTC.

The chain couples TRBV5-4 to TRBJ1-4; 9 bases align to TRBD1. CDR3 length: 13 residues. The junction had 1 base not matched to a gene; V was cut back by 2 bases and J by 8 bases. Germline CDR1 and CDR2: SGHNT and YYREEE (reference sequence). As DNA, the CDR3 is TGTGCCAGCAGCTTAGGGACAGGGGAAAAACTGTTTTTT. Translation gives CASSLGTGEKLFF.

CDR3 nucleotide sequence: TGCGCCAGCAGCCAAGATTTAGGCAACGCGGGGGTCTACGAGCAGTACTTC. The encoded protein is CASSQDLGNAGVYEQYF. This chain joins TRBV4-3 and TRBJ2-7, with TRBD2 matching 7 bases. Trimming removed 0 bases from V and 3 bases from J; junction bases left unmatched: 11. CDR1 is LGHNA, CDR2 YSLEER, per germline. The CDR3 runs 17 residues.

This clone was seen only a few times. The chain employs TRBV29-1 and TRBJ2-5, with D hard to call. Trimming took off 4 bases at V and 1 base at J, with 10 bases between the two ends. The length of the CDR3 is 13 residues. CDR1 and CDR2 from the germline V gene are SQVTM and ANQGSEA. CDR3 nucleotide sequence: TGCAGCGTTGGGAGAGGAGTCCAAGAGACCCAGTACTTC. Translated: CSVGRGVQETQYF.

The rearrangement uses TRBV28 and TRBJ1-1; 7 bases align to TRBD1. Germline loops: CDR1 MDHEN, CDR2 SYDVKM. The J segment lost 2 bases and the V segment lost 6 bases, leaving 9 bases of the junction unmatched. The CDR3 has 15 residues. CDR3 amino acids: CASRPTRQGNTEAFF. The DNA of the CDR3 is TGTGCCAGCAGGCCTACTCGACAGGGAAACACTGAAGCTTTCTTT.

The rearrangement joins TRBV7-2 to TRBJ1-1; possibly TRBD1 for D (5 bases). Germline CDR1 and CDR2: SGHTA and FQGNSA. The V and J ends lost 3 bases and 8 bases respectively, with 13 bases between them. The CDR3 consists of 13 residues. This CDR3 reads CASSFLAGQEAFF. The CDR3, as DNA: TGTGCCAGCAGCTTCCTTGCAGGGCAAGAAGCTTTCTTT.

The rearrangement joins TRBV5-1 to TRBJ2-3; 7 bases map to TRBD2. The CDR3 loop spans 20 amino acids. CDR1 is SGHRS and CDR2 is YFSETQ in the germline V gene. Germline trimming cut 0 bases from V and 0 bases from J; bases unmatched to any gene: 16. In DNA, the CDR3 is TGCGCCAGCAGCTTGGTCCGCGGGGGAGGGCTAGCGGCTAGCACAGATACGCAGTATTTT. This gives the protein CASSLVRGGGLAASTDTQYF.

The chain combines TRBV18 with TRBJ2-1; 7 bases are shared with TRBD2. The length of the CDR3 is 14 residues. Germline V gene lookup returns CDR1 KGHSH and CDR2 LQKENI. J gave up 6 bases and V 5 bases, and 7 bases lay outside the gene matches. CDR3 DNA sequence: TGTGCCAGCTCAAGTGAACTAGCGTTCAATGAGCAGTTCTTC. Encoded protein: CASSSELAFNEQFF.

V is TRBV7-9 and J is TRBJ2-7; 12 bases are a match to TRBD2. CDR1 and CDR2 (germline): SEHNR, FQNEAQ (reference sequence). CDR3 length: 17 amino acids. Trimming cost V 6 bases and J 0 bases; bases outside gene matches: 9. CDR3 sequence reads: CASSSTSGGISSYEQYF. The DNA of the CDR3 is TGTGCCAGCAGTTCGACTAGCGGGGGAATAAGCTCCTACGAGCAGTACTTC.

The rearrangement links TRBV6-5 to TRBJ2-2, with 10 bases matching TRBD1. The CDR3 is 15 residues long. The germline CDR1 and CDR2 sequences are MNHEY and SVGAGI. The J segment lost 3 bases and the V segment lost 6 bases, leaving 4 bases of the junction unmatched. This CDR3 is CASRSGTGDTGELFF. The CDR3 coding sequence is TGTGCCAGCAGATCCGGGACAGGGGACACCGGGGAGCTGTTTTTT.

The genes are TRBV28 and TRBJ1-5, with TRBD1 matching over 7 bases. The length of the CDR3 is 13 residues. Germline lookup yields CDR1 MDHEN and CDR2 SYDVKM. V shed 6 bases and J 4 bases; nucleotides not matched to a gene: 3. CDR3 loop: CASRQGWNQPQHF. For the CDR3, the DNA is TGTGCCAGCAGACAGGGGTGGAATCAGCCCCAGCATTTT.

The CDR3 nucleotides read TGCGCCAGCAGCCTAGCGGGAGGGCCGGGAGAGACCCAGTACTTC. Residues: CASSLAGGPGETQYF. This chain joins TRBV5-1 and TRBJ2-5; 12 positions match TRBD2. V dropped 4 bases and J dropped 4; count of bases not matched to a gene: 5. This CDR3 is built from 15 residues. The V gene's germline CDR1 is SGHRS and CDR2 YFSETQ. Together with reference TRBV5-1 and TRBJ2-5, the CDR3 gives the full variable domain: KAGVTQTPRYLIKTRGQQVTLSCSPISGHRSVSWYQQTPGQGLQFLFEYFSETQRNKGNFPGRFSGRQFSNSRSEMNVSTLELGDSALYLCASSLAGGPGETQYFGPGTRLLVL.